The rows below give T cell receptor beta chains drawn from one sample of a study of shared clonotypes between healthy human individuals. Profiled with immunoSEQ multiplex PCR; TCRdb holds only in-frame clones, not every one. The repertoire holds roughly 2.5 million clones, with roughly 92% as singletons. The sample taken for sequencing was naive CD4+ T cells sorted from blood. The receptors derive from a man between 18 and 35 years old in good health. Each CDR3 is given with its conserved first and last residue. Each record gives: V gene, D gene, J gene, CDR3 length, clone size, CDR3 DNA, CDR3 protein. A D gene is named only where the DNA matches it firmly. Clone size is stated in some rows and not others, as once, few, many or a class when expanded.

>TRBV5-4|.|TRBJ2-3|12|.
TGTGCCAGCAGTTACGACACAGATACGCAGTATTTT
CASSYDTDTQYF
>TRBV5-5|.|TRBJ2-7|12|.
TGTGCCAGCAGCTCGATACTCTACGAGCAGTACTTC
CASSSILYEQYF
>TRBV7-8|.|TRBJ1-5|15|.
TGTGCCAGCAGCTTAGCGGGGGGGAACAATCAGCCCCAGCATTTT
CASSLAGGNNQPQHF
>TRBV7-9|.|TRBJ2-1|16|.
TGTGCCAGCAGTCCGGGGCTCACAGACTCCTACAATGAGCAGTTCTTC
CASSPGLTDSYNEQFF
>TRBV5-4|.|TRBJ1-1|15|.
TGTGCCAGCAGCTTGGAACGGGCGGCTGGGAATGAAGCTTTCTTT
CASSLERAAGNEAFF
>TRBV20-1|.|TRBJ2-1|11|.
TGCAGTGCGACCCTGTGGTCACGCGGGTTCTTC
CSATLWSRGFF
>TRBV18|.|TRBJ2-2|15|.
TGTGCCAGCTCCCCCGACTACCAGAACACCGGGGAGCTGTTTTTT
CASSPDYQNTGELFF
>TRBV2|TRBD1|TRBJ1-6|15|once
TGTGCCAGCGGAGGGACAGCAACCATTAATTCACCCCTCCACTTT
CASGGTATINSPLHF
>TRBV4-1|TRBD1|TRBJ1-1|17|few
TGCGCCAGCAGCCAATTGGGTCAGGGACAGGGGGACACTGAAGCTTTCTTT
CASSQLGQGQGDTEAFF
>TRBV29-1|.|TRBJ1-2|14|.
TGCAGCGTTGAAGCGCGAGGGGGAGACTATGGCTACACCTTC
CSVEARGGDYGYTF
>TRBV18|.|TRBJ2-1|11|.
TGTGCCAGCTCACAGAGGTATGAGCAGTTCTTC
CASSQRYEQFF
>TRBV28|.|TRBJ1-6|15|.
TGTGCCAGCAGACAAGGCGGGACCGATAATTCACCCCTCCACTTT
CASRQGGTDNSPLHF